This T cell receptor (beta chain) was captured by sequencing in a study of post-analysis software for immune sequencing data (dated by TCRdb to between 2014 and 2016). About the study as a whole: The recorded disease courses included relapsing-remitting, secondary progressive and progressive-relapsing multiple sclerosis, and some patients had no subtype annotation. A subset of samples was prepared in parallel using single-end sample barcoding, then pooled and co-amplified after Illumina adapter ligation. The patient repertoires were compared against 10 to 12 previously published healthy control repertoires obtained from donors aged roughly 6 to 28 years.

TCR beta repertoires were profiled from peripheral blood of about a dozen young patients with multiple sclerosis to demonstrate the VDJtools post-analysis software. The multiple sclerosis patients were children and adolescents between about 6 and 15 years of age. Worth noting for this clonotype: It has no known antigen specificity. Base qualities were left out, and no much larger clone turns up one base away.

Study-wide conclusions, independent of this receptor: Compared with controls, multiple sclerosis patients had significantly lower normalized Chao1 diversity, a finding suggesting substantial peripheral T-cell clonal expansion. Strong co-clustering of samples prepared in the same batch was shown by direct clustering with F measure, prompting a batch-effect correction. Significantly higher frequencies in patients than in controls were found for roughly 5 TRBV segments, including TRBV5-6, TRBV5-1 and TRBV20-1. The control group was slightly older than the multiple sclerosis patient group.

The CDR3 sequence holds 17 residues, the cysteine and phenylalanine included. Only the CDR3 region is kept as DNA, spanning 51 bases read in frame from base 1. From a lookup of the germline V gene (reference sequence), CDR1 and CDR2 are LGHDT and YNNKEL. Clipping removes 0 bases from V and 1 base from J, with 6 as the unmatched junction base count. Library generation was performed with PCR. The sequencer listed for this sample is Illumina HiSeq 2500. To reduce PCR and sequencing biases, unique molecular identifiers were incorporated into the TCR beta cDNA libraries. Per 1 to 10 million input T cells, approximately 500,000 cDNA molecules were obtained, such that each molecule approximated one T cell. Patient libraries were prepared and sequenced with the same protocol used for the earlier healthy control dataset. Samples belonging to the same batch were prepared together, multiplexed and sequenced on a shared HiSeq lane. The source study handled its data this way. Raw barcoded reads were processed with MIGEC, discarding single-read molecular identifier groups before consensus assembly and CDR3 extraction. Clonotype tables were post-analysed with VDJtools, and diversity was normalized by down-sampling all datasets to the smallest sample size. In repertoire overlap clustering, CDR3 amino acid sequences, but not nucleotide sequences, were matched to correct batch-related cross-sample contamination. TCRdb reprocessing: public reads trimmed at Q25 with fastp, clones called with MiXCR, in-frame beta chains kept. Here each entry gathers all rows of one CDR3 protein and keeps the most common genes and DNA. The authors' filters were not applied to this entry. The sample yields hundreds of thousands of distinct CDR3 sequences; over 45% were counted once. About 11% of the sample is in the top ten clones.

This TCR derives from a girl aged 2-10 years with multiple sclerosis. The sample was blood. The chain joins TRBV3-1 to TRBJ2-1, and 7 junctional nucleotides match TRBD2. The CDR3 reads as follows: CASSQDLASGSYNEQFF. The DNA reads TGTGCCAGCAGCCAAGACCTCGCTAGCGGATCCTACAATGAGCAGTTCTTC.